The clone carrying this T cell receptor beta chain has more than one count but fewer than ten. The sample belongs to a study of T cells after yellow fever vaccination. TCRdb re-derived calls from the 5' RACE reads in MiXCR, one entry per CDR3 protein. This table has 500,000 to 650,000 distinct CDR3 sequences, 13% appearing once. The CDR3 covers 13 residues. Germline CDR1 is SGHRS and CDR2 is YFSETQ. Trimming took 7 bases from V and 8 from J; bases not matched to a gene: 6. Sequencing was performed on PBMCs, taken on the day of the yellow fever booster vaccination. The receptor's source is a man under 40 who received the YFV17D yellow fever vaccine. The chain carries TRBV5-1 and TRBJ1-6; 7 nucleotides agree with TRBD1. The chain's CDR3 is CASQQGRDSPLHF. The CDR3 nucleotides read TGCGCCAGCCAACAGGGGAGGGATTCACCCCTCCACTTT.